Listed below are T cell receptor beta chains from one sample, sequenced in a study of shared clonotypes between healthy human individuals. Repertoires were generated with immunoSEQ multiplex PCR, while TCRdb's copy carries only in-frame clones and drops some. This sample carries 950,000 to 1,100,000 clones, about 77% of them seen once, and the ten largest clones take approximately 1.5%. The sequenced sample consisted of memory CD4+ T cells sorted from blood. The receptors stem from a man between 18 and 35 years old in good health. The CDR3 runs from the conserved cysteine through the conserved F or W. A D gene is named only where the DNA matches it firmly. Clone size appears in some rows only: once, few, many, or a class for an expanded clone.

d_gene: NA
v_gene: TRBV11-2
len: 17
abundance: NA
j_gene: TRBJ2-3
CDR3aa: CASSTYRGPSGADTQYF
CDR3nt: TGTGCCAGCAGCACCTACCGGGGCCCCTCAGGCGCAGATACGCAGTATTTT

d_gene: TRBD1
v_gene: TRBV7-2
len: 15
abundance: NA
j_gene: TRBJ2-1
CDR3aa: CASSPPGQGYNEQFF
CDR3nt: TGTGCCAGCAGCCCACCGGGACAGGGTTACAATGAGCAGTTCTTC

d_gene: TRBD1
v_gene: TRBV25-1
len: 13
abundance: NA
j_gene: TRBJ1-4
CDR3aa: CASSVTGVEKLFF
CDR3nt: TGTGCCAGCAGTGTTACAGGGGTTGAAAAACTGTTTTTT

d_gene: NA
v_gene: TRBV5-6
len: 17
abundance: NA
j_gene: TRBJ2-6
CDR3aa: CASSRVEGYSGANVLTF
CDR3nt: TGTGCCAGCAGCCGTGTGGAGGGCTACTCTGGGGCCAACGTCCTGACTTTC

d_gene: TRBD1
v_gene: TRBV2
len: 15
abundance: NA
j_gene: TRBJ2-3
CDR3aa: CASSEGDRAADTQYF
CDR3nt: TGTGCCAGCAGCGAGGGGGACAGGGCGGCAGATACGCAGTATTTT

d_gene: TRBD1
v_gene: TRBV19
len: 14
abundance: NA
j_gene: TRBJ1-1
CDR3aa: CASRTGGLGDEAFF
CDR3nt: TGTGCCAGTAGGACAGGGGGCCTTGGGGATGAAGCTTTCTTT

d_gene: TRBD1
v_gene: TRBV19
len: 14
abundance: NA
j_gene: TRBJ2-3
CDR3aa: CASSPGQGGDTQYF
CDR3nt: TGTGCCAGTAGCCCAGGACAGGGCGGGGATACGCAGTATTTT

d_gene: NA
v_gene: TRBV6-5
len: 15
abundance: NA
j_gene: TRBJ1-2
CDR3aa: CASRQPQGPNYGYTF
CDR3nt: TGTGCCAGCAGACAACCGCAGGGGCCTAACTATGGCTACACCTTC

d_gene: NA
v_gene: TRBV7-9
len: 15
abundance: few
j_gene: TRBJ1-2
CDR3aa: CASSFAGGQNYGYTF
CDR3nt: TGTGCCAGCAGCTTCGCGGGGGGTCAGAACTATGGCTACACCTTC

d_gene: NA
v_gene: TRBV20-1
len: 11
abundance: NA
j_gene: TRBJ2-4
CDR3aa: CSASLRGVKYF
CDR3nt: TGCAGTGCCAGTCTTCGCGGAGTGAAGTACTTC

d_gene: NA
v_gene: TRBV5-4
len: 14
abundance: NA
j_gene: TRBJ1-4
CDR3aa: CASSYDATNEKLFF
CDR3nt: TGTGCCAGCAGCTATGATGCAACTAATGAAAAACTGTTTTTT

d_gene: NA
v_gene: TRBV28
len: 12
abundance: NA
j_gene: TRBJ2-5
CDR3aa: CASSLREETQYF
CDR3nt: TGTGCCAGCAGTCTTAGAGAGGAGACCCAGTACTTC

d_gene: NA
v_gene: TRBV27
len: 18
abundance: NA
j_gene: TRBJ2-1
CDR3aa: CASSFRGVPQLPGDEQFF
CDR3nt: TGTGCCAGCAGTTTTAGGGGGGTACCCCAACTCCCCGGGGATGAGCAGTTCTTC

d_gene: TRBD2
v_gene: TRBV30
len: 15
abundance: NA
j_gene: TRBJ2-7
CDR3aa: CAAGSGAGLVGEQYF
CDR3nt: TGTGCCGCTGGATCCGGGGCGGGACTAGTAGGCGAGCAGTACTTC

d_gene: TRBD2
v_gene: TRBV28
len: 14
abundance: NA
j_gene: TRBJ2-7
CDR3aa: CASTSGRAPNEQYF
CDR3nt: TGTGCCAGCACTAGCGGGAGGGCTCCTAACGAGCAGTACTTC

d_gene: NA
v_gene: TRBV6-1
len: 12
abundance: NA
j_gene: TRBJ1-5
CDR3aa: CASSDTGLPQHF
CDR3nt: TGTGCCAGCAGTGACACCGGGCTGCCCCAGCATTTT

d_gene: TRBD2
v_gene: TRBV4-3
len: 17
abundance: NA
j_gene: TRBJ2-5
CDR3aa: CASSQISAGVRQETQYF
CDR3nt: TGCGCCAGCAGCCAAATCTCCGCGGGAGTCCGCCAAGAGACCCAGTACTTC

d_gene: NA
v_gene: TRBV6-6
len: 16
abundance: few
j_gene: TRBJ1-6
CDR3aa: CASSYSISKAGSPLHF
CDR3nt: TGTGCCAGCAGTTACTCGATATCCAAGGCGGGGTCACCCCTCCACTTT

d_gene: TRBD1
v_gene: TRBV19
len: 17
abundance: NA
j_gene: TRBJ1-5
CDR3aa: CASSIEWRTGGGGPQHF
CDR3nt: TGTGCCAGTAGTATTGAGTGGAGGACAGGGGGCGGCGGGCCCCAGCATTTT

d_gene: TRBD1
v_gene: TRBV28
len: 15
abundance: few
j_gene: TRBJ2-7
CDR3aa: CASITGTGSSYEQYF
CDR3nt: TGTGCCAGCATAACCGGGACAGGATCTTCCTACGAGCAGTACTTC

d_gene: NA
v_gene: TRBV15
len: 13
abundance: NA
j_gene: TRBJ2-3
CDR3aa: CATSSLRADTQYF
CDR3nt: TGTGCCACCAGCAGTCTAAGGGCAGATACGCAGTATTTT

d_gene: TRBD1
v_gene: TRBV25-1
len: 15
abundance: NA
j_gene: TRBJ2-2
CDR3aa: CASSVTGGRSGELFF
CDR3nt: TGTGCCAGCAGTGTGACAGGGGGGAGGTCCGGGGAGCTGTTTTTT

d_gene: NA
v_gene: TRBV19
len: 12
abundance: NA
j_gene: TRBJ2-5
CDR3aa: CASSSFGETQYF
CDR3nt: TGTGCCAGTAGTTCATTCGGAGAGACCCAGTACTTC

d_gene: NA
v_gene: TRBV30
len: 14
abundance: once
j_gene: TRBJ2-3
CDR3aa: CASQAGRLKDTQYF
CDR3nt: TGTGCCTCGCAGGCAGGGCGATTGAAAGATACGCAGTATTTT

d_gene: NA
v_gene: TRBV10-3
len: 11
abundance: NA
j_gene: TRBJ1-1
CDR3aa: CAISESREAFF
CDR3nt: TGTGCCATCAGTGAGTCAAGGGAAGCTTTCTTT

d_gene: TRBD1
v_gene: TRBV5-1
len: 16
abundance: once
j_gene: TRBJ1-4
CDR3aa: CASRTGTGGGNEKLFF
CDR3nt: TGCGCCAGTCGGACCGGGACAGGGGGCGGTAATGAAAAACTGTTTTTT

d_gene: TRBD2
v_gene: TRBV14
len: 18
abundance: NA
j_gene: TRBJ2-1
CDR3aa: CASSQGRSGGKLWNEQFF
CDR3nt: TGTGCCAGCAGCCAAGGGCGTAGCGGGGGGAAACTTTGGAATGAGCAGTTCTTC